The next 11 T cell receptor beta chains were all read from a single sample in a study of blood T cell repertoires in COVID-19. Clones were sequenced by immunoSEQ multiplex PCR, and TCRdb holds only the in-frame ones, with some missing. The table shows about 210,000 clones, with 70% to 85% occurring only once. The sample consisted of peripheral blood. Receptors were obtained from a man over 45 with active or convalescent COVID-19.

This clone appeared a few times. V usage is TRBV21-1 and J usage is TRBJ1-4. TRBV21-1 is a pseudogene locus. This CDR3 has 17 amino acids. As DNA, the CDR3 is TGTGCCAGCAGCAAAGCGTTTGAGGCAGTACACCGTGAAAAACTGTTTTTT. Its translation: CASSKAFEAVHREKLFF.

The J gene is TRBJ1-3, the V gene TRBV24-1; tentative D call: TRBD1 (5 bases). The CDR3 runs to 16 residues. V was cut by 5 bases and J by 0 bases, with 13 bases left in between. The germline CDR1 and CDR2 sequences are KGHDR and SFDVKD. CDR3 nucleotide sequence: TGTGCCACCAGTGCCTACAGGAACCACTCTGGAAACACCATATATTTT. Translated, it gives CATSAYRNHSGNTIYF.

This clone appeared a few times. The chain couples TRBV5-4 to TRBJ2-1; TRBD2 matches 11 bases. V gave up 3 bases and J gave up 0 bases; unmatched junction bases: 11. Germline CDR1 is SGHNT and CDR2 is YYREEE (reference sequence). The CDR3 runs 19 residues. CDR3 coding DNA: TGTGCCAGCAGCTGGGGGACGGCGGGACTAGCGGTCTCCTACAATGAGCAGTTCTTC. Translating gives CASSWGTAGLAVSYNEQFF. Supplemented by reference TRBV5-4 and TRBJ2-1, the full variable domain reads ETGVTQSPTHLIKTRGQQVTLRCSSQSGHNTVSWYQQALGQGPQFIFQYYREEENGRGNFPPRFSGLQFPNYSSELNVNALELDDSALYLCASSWGTAGLAVSYNEQFFGPGTRLTVL.

V is TRBV27 and J is TRBJ1-2; D unclear. Germline V gene data show CDR1 as MNHEY and CDR2 as SMNVEV (reference sequence). Trimming took off 2 bases at V and 2 bases at J, with 6 bases between the two ends. The CDR3 extends over 13 amino acids. The CDR3 loop reads CASSLRRNYGYTF. DNA for the CDR3: TGTGCCAGCAGTTTAAGGAGGAACTATGGCTACACCTTC.

The chain carries TRBV3-1 (or the pseudogene TRBV3-2) and TRBJ2-3; 8 bases map to TRBD2. The CDR3 extends over 17 amino acids. CDR1 and CDR2 (germline): LGHDT, YNNKEL (reference sequence). The trim removed 0 bases at V and 6 bases at J, leaving 11 bases unmatched. The chain's CDR3 is CASSQETAGGPGDTQYF. Here the CDR3 DNA reads TGTGCCAGCAGCCAAGAGACGGCGGGAGGCCCCGGCGATACGCAGTATTTT.

The chain is built from TRBV5-1 and TRBJ1-1; tentative D call: TRBD1 (6 bases). Germline CDR1 and CDR2: SGHRS and YFSETQ. V was clipped by 1 base and J by 5 bases, with 12 bases between them. The CDR3 has 14 residues. CDR3 protein: CASSLRTGSTEAFF. CDR3 sequence (DNA): TGCGCCAGCAGCTTGAGAACAGGGTCGACTGAAGCTTTCTTT. The full variable domain, with the rest looked up from reference TRBV5-1 and TRBJ1-1, is KAGVTQTPRYLIKTRGQQVTLSCSPISGHRSVSWYQQTPGQGLQFLFEYFSETQRNKGNFPGRFSGRQFSNSRSEMNVSTLELGDSALYLCASSLRTGSTEAFFGQGTRLTVV.

This clone was seen only a few times. The V and J genes are TRBV28 and TRBJ2-6; tentative D call: TRBD1 (6 bases). The V gene lost 4 bases and the J gene lost 0 bases, with 10 bases spanning the gap. The CDR3 covers 16 residues. The V gene's germline CDR1 is MDHEN and CDR2 SYDVKM. As DNA, the CDR3 is TGTGCCAGCAGTTCTCAGGACAGCTCTGGGGCCAACGTCCTGACTTTC. It translates to CASSSQDSSGANVLTF.

The chain combines TRBV3-1 (or the pseudogene TRBV3-2) with TRBJ1-2, with TRBD1 matching over 8 bases. CDR3 length equals 12 residues. The V gene's germline CDR1 is LGHDT and CDR2 YNNKEL (reference sequence). V shed 4 bases and J 8 bases; nucleotides not matched to a gene: 3. CDR3: CASSPRDRGYTF. The CDR3 nucleotides are TGTGCCAGCAGCCCGAGGGACAGGGGCTACACCTTC.

In this sample, this clone turned up once. The chain recombines TRBV6-1 with TRBJ2-1, with no clear D. V lost 5 bases to trimming and J lost 8 bases, with 7 bases between them. The germline CDR1 and CDR2 sequences are MNHNS and SASEGT. The CDR3 runs 11 residues. Here the CDR3 DNA reads TGTGCCAGCAGTCCTCGCGATGAGCAGTTCTTC. Its protein product is CASSPRDEQFF.

The gene calls are TRBV7-3 and TRBJ2-1; a weak D match, TRBD2 (5 bases). Trimming cost V 2 bases and J 5 bases, with 7 bases left between them. Germline V gene sequence: CDR1 SGHTA, CDR2 FQGTGA. The CDR3 spans 13 residues. The CDR3 region has the DNA TGTGCCAGCAGCTTATCGCGGGACAATGAGCAGTTCTTC. Translating it yields CASSLSRDNEQFF.

The gene calls are TRBV19 and TRBJ2-1; D not certain. Trimming took off 1 base at V and 3 bases at J, with 10 bases between the two ends. Germline V gene lookup returns CDR1 LNHDA and CDR2 SQIVND (reference sequence). This CDR3 has 15 amino acids. The DNA for the CDR3 is TGTGCCAGTAGTATAGGCCCCTACTTCTACAATGAGCAGTTCTTC. Its protein product is CASSIGPYFYNEQFF.